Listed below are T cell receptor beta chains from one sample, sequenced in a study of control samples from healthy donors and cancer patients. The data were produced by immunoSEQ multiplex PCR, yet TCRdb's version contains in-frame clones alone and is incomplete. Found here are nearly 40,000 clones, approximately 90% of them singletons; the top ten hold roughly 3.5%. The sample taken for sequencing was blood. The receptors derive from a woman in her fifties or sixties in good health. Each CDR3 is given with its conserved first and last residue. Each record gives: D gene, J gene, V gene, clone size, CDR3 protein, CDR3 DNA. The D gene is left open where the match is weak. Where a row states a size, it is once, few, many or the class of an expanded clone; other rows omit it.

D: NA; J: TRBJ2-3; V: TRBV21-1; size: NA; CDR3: CASSRNGHGGSSTDTQYF; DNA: TGTGCCAGCAGCCGTAATGGTCACGGGGGCTCTAGCACAGATACGCAGTATTTT
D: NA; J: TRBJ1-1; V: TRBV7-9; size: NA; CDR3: CASSLTGGFRPTEAFF; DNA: TGTGCCAGCAGCCTAACGGGAGGTTTTCGCCCCACTGAAGCTTTCTTT
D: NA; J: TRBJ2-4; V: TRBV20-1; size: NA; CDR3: CSARDLNIQYF; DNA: TGCAGTGCTAGAGACCTAAACATTCAGTACTTC
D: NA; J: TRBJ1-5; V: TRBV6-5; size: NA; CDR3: CASSLSNQPQHF; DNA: TGTGCCAGCAGCTTGAGCAATCAGCCCCAGCATTTT
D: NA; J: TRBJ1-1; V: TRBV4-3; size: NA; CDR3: CASSPTAGSLNTEAFF; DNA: TGCGCCAGCAGCCCCACAGCGGGCAGCCTGAACACTGAAGCTTTCTTT
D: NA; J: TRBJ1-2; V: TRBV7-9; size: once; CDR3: CASSPQASPNYGYTF; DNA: TGTGCCAGCAGCCCTCAGGCCAGTCCTAACTATGGCTACACCTTC
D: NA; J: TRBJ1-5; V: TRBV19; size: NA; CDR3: CASSILGGSDQPQHF; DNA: TGTGCCAGTAGTATCTTAGGGGGTTCCGACCAGCCCCAGCATTTT
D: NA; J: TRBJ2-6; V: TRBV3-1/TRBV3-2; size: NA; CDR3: CASSQGNSGANVLTF; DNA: TGTGCCAGCAGCCAAGGAAACTCTGGGGCCAACGTCCTGACTTTC
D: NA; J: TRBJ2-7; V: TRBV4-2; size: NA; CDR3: CASSQDEGTYEQYF; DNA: TGTGCCAGCAGCCAAGATGAGGGTACCTACGAGCAGTACTTC
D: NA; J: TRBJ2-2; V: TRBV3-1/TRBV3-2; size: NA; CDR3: CASARAPGAGELFF; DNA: TGTGCCAGCGCCCGGGCCCCCGGCGCCGGGGAGCTGTTTTTT
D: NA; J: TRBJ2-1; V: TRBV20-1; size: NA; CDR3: CSAPAGNEQFF; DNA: TGCAGTGCCCCCGCTGGCAATGAGCAGTTCTTC
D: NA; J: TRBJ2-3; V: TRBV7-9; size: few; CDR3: CASSFGQVMTDTQYF; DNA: TGTGCCAGCAGCTTCGGGCAGGTGATGACAGATACGCAGTATTTT
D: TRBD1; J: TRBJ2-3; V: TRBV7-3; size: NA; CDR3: CASSLTGQGGGTDTQYF; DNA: TGTGCCAGCAGCTTAACGGGACAGGGAGGGGGAACAGATACGCAGTATTTT
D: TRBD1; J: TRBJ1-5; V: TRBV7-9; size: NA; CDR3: CASSDRGQPQHF; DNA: TGTGCCAGCAGCGACAGGGGTCAGCCCCAGCATTTT
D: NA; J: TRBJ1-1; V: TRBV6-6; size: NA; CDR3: CASSYSRRGNTEAFF; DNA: TGTGCCAGCAGTTACTCGAGGCGAGGGAACACTGAAGCTTTCTTT
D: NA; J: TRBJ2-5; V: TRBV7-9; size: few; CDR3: CASSLDGTYGSEPPETQYF; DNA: TGTGCCAGCAGCTTAGATGGCACTTACGGTTCAGAACCACCCGAGACCCAGTACTTC
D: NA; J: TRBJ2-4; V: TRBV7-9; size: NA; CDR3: CASSGGGGAKNIQYF; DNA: TGTGCCAGCAGTGGTGGGGGCGGGGCCAAAAACATTCAGTACTTC
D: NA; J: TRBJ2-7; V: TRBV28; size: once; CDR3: CASMSQGFREQYF; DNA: TGTGCCAGCATGAGCCAGGGGTTCCGCGAGCAGTACTTC
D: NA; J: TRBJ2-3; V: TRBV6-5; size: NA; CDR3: CAIRRQSTDTQYF; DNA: TGTGCCATTCGAAGGCAAAGCACAGATACGCAGTATTTT
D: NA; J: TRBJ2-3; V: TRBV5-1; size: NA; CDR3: CASSLNGVYTDTQYF; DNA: TGCGCCAGCAGCTTAAATGGGGTGTACACAGATACGCAGTATTTT
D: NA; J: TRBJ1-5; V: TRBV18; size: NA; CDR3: CASSPHRDGQPQHF; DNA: TGTGCCAGCTCACCACACCGGGACGGTCAGCCCCAGCATTTT
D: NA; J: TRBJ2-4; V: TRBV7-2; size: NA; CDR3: CASSLDAGQYF; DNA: TGTGCCAGCAGCTTAGATGCTGGTCAGTACTTC
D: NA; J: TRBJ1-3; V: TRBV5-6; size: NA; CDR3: CASSPRGPGNTIYF; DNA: TGTGCCAGCAGCCCCAGGGGCCCTGGAAACACCATATATTTT
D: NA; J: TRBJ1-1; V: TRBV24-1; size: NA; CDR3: CATSDRSGGNTEAFF; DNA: TGTGCCACCAGTGACCGGAGTGGGGGGAACACTGAAGCTTTCTTT
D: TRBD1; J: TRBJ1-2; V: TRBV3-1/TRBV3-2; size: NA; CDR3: CASSQAGGTPNYGYTF; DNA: TGTGCCAGCAGCCAGGCAGGGGGCACCCCTAACTATGGCTACACCTTC
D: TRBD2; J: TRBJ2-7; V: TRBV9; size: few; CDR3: CASSSGTISYEQYF; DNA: TGTGCCAGCAGTTCCGGGACTATCTCATACGAGCAGTACTTC
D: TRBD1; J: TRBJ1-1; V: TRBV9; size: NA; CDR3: CASSVVSGGTEAFF; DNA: TGTGCCAGCAGCGTAGTCTCAGGGGGCACTGAAGCTTTCTTT
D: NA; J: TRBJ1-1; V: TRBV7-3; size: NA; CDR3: CASSLGGFSAEAFF; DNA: TGTGCCAGCAGCTTGGGGGGGTTCTCGGCTGAAGCTTTCTTT
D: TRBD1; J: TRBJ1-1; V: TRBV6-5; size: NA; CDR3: CASSYRPGQGLMEAFF; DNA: TGTGCCAGCAGTTATCGCCCGGGACAGGGTTTGATGGAAGCTTTCTTT
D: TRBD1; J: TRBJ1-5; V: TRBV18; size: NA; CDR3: CASSPGQGWQPQHF; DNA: TGTGCCAGCTCACCAGGACAGGGCTGGCAGCCCCAGCATTTT
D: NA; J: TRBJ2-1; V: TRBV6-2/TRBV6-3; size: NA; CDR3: CASSWGSYNEQFF; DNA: TGTGCCAGCAGTTGGGGCAGCTACAATGAGCAGTTCTTC
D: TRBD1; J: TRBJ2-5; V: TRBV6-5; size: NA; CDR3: CASSKDRGGRETQYF; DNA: TGTGCCAGCAGCAAGGACAGGGGAGGCCGAGAGACCCAGTACTTC
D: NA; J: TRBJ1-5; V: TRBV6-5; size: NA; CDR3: CASTKGNNQPQHF; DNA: TGTGCCAGCACAAAGGGGAACAATCAGCCCCAGCATTTT
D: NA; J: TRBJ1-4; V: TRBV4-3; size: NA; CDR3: CASSQELGRATNEKLFF; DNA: TGCGCCAGCAGCCAAGAGCTGGGGCGGGCAACTAATGAAAAACTGTTTTTT
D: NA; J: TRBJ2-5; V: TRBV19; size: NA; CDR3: CASSIRHQETQYF; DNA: TGTGCCAGTAGTATCCGGCACCAAGAGACCCAGTACTTC
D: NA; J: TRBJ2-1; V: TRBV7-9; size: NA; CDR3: CASSYLGVDYNEQFF; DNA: TGTGCCAGCAGCTACTTGGGGGTCGACTACAATGAGCAGTTCTTC
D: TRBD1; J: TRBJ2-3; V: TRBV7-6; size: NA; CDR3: CASSRTQGAGTQYF; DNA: TGTGCCAGCAGCCGCACCCAGGGGGCAGGCACGCAGTATTTT
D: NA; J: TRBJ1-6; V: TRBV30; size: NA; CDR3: CAWSLRRLWEKSSYNSPLHF; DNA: TGTGCCTGGAGCTTAAGGCGGCTCTGGGAAAAGAGCTCCTATAATTCACCCCTCCACTTT
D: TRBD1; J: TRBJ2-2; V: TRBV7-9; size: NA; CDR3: CASSKGQGGTGELFF; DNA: TGTGCCAGCAGCAAGGGACAGGGCGGTACCGGGGAGCTGTTTTTT
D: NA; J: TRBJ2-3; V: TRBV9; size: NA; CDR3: CASSVVGSPGTDTQYF; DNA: TGTGCCAGCAGCGTAGTGGGGTCGCCGGGCACAGATACGCAGTATTTT
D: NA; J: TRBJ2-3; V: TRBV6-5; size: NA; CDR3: CASSRDGVDTQYF; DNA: TGTGCCAGCAGCCGGGATGGGGTGGATACGCAGTATTTT
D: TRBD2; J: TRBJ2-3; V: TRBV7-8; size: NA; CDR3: CASSSWTSGGTDTQYF; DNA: TGTGCCAGCAGCTCCTGGACTAGCGGGGGGACAGATACGCAGTATTTT
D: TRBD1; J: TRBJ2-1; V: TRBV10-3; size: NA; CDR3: CAISGRSTGQGANEQFF; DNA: TGTGCCATCAGTGGACGGTCCACGGGACAGGGGGCGAATGAGCAGTTCTTC
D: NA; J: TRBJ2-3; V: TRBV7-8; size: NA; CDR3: CASSPQPSSADTQYF; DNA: TGTGCCAGCAGCCCCCAGCCTAGCTCCGCAGATACGCAGTATTTT
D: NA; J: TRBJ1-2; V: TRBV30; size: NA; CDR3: CACLAGKNYGYTF; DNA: TGTGCCTGCCTGGCAGGGAAAAACTATGGCTACACCTTC
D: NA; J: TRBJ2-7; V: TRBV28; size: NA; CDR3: CASSQNYEQYF; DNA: TGTGCCAGCAGTCAAAACTACGAGCAGTACTTC
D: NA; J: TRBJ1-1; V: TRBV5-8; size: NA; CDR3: CASSLYPNMNTEAFF; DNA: TGTGCCAGCAGCTTGTACCCTAATATGAACACTGAAGCTTTCTTT
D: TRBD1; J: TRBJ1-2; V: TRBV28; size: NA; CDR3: CASTLTGQVSGGYTF; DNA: TGTGCCAGCACCCTAACGGGACAGGTCTCAGGCGGCTACACCTTC
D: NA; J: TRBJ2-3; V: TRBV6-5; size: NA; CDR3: CASSYSWGTADTQYF; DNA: TGTGCCAGCAGTTACTCTTGGGGAACCGCAGATACGCAGTATTTT
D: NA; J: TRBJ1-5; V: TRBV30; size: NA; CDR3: CAWDRDGSNQPQHF; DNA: TGTGCCTGGGACCGGGACGGAAGCAATCAGCCCCAGCATTTT
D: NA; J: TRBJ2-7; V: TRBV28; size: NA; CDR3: CASSLLHEQYF; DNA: TGTGCCAGCAGTTTGCTCCACGAGCAGTACTTC